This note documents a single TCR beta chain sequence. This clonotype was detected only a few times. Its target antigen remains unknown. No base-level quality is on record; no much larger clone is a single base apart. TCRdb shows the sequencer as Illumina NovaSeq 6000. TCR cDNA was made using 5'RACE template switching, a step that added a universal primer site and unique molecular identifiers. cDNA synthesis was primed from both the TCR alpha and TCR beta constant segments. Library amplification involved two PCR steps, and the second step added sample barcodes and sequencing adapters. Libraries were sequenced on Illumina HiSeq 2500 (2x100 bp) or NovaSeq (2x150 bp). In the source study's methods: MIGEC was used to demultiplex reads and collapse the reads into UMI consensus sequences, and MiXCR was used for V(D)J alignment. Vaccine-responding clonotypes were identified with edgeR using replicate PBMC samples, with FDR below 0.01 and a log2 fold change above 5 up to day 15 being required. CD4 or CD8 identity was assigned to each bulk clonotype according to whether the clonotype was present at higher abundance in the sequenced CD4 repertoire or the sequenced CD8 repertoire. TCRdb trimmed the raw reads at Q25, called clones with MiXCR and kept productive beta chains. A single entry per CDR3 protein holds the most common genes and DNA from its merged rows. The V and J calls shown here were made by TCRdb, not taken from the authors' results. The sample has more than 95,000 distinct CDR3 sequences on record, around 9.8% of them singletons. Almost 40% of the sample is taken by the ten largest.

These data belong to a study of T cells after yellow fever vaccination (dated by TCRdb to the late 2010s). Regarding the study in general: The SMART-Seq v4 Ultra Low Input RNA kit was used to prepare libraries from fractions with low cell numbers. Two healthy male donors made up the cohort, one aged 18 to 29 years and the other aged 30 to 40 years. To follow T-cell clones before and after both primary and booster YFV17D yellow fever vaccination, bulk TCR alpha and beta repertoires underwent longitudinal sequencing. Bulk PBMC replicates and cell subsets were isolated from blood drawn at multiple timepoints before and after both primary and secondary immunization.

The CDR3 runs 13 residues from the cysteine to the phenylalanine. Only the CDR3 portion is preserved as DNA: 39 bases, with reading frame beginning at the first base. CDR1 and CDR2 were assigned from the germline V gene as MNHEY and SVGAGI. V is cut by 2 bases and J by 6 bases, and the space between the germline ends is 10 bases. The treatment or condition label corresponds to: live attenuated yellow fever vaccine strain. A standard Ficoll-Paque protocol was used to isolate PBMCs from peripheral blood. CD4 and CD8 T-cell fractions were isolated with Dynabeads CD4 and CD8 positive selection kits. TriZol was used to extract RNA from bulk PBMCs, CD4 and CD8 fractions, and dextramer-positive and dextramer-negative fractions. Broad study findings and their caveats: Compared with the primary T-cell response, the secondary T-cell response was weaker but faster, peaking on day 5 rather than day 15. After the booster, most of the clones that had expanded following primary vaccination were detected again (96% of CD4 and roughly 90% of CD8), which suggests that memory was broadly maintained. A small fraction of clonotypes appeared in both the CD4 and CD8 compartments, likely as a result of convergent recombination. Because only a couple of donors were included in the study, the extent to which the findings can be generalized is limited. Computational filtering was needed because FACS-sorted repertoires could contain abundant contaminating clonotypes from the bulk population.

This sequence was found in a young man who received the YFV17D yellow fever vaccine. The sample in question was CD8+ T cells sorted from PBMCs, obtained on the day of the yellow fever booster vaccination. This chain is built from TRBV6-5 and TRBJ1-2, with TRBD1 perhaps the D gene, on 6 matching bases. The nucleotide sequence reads TGTGCCAGCAGTTACGGGTCAGGGGATGGCTACACCTTC. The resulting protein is CASSYGSGDGYTF.